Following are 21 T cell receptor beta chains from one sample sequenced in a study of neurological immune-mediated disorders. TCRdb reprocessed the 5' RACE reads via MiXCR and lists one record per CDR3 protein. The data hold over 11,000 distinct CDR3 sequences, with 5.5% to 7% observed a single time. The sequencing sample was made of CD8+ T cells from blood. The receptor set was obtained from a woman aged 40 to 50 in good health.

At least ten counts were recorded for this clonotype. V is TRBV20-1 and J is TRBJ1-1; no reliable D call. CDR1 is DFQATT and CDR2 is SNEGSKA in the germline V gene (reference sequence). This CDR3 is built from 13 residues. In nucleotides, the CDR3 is TGCAGGAGCCGAGGGTATGAAAACACTGAAGCTTTCTTT. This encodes CRSRGYENTEAFF.

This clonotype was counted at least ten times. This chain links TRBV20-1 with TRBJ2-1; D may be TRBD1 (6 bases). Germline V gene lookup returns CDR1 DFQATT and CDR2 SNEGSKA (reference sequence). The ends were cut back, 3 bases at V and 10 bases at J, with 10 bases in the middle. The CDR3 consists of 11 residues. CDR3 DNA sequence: TGCAGTGCTAGGGCAGGGGTGGAGCAGTTCTTC. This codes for CSARAGVEQFF.

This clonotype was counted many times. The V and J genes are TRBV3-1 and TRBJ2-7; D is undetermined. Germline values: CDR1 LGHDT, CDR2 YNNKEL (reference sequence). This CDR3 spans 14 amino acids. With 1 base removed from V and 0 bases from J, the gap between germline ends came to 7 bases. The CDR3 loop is CASSQGTGSYEQYF. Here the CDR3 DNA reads TGTGCCAGCAGCCAAGGTACTGGCTCCTACGAGCAGTACTTC.

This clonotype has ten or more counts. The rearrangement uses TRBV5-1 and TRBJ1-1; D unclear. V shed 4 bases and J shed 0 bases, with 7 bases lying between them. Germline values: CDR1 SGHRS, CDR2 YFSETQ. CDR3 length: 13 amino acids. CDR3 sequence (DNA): TGCGCCAGCAGCCCTGATCTGAACACTGAAGCTTTCTTT. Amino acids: CASSPDLNTEAFF.

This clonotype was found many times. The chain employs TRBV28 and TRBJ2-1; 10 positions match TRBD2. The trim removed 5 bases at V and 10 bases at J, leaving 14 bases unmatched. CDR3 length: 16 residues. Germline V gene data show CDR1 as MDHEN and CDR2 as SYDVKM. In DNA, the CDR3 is TGTGCCAGCAGTGACGCCAAGCTAGCGGGAGTTCACGAGCAGTTCTTC. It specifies CASSDAKLAGVHEQFF.

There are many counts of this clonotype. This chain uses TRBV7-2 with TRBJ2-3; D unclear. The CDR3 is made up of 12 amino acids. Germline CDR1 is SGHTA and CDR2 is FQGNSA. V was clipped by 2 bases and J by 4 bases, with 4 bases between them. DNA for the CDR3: TGTGCCAGCAGCTTATTCTCAGATACGCAGTATTTT. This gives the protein CASSLFSDTQYF.

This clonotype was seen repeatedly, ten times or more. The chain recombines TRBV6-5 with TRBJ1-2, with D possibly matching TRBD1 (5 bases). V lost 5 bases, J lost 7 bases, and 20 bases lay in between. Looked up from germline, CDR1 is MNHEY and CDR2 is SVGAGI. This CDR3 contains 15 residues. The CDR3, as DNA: TGTGCCAGCAGTCCGGATCTCGGGGGAGTTGGTGGCTACACCTTC. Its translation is CASSPDLGGVGGYTF.

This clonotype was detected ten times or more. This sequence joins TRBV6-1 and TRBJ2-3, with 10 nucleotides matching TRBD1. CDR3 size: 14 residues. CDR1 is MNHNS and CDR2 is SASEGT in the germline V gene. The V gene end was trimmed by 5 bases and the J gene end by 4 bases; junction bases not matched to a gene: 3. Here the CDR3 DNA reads TGTGCCAGCAGTTTGACAGGGGGCGCAGATACGCAGTATTTT. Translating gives CASSLTGGADTQYF.

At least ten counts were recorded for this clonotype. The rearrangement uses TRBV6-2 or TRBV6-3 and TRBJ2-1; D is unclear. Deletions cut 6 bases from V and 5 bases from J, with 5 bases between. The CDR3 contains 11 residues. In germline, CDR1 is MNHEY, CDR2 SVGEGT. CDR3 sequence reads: CASRRDNEQFF. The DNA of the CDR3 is TGTGCCAGCAGGCGAGACAATGAGCAGTTCTTC.

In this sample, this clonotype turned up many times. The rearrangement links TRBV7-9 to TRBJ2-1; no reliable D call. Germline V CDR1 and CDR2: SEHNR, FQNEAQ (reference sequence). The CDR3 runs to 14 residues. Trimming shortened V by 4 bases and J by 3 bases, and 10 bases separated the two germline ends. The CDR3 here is CASSSTRVYNEQFF. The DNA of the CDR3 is TGTGCCAGCAGCTCGACTCGAGTCTACAATGAGCAGTTCTTC.

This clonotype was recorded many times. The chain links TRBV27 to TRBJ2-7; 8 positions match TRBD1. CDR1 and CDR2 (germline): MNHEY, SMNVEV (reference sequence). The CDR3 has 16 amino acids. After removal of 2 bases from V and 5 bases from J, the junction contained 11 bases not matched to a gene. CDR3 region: CASSLRWGQGAHEQYF. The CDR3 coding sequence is TGTGCCAGCAGTTTAAGATGGGGTCAGGGGGCCCACGAGCAGTACTTC.

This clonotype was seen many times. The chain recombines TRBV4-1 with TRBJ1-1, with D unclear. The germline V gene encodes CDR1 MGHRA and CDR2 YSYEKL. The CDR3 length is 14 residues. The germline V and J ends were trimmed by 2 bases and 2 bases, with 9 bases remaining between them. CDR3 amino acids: CASSQFGPNTEAFF. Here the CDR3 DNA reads TGCGCCAGCAGCCAATTCGGGCCCAACACTGAAGCTTTCTTT.

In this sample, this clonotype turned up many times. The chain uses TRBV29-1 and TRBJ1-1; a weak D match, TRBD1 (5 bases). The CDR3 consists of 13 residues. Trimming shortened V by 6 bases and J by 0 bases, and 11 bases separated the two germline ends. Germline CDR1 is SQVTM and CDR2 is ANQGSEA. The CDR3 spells CSVSRGLNTEAFF. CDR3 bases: TGCAGCGTGTCGAGGGGACTGAACACTGAAGCTTTCTTT.

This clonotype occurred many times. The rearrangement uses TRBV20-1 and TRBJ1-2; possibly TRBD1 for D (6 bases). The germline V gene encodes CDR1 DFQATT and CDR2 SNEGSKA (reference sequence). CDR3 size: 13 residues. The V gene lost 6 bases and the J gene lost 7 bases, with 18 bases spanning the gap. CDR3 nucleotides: TGCAGTGCGAATTTCCAGGGGTCTAGTGGCTACACCTTC. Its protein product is CSANFQGSSGYTF.

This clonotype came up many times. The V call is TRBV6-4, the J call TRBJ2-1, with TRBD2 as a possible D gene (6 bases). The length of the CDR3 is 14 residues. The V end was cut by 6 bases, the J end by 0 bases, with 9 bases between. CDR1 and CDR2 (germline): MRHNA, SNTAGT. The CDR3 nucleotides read TGTGCCAGCAGCGGGGGACCCTCCTACAATGAGCAGTTCTTC. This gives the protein CASSGGPSYNEQFF.

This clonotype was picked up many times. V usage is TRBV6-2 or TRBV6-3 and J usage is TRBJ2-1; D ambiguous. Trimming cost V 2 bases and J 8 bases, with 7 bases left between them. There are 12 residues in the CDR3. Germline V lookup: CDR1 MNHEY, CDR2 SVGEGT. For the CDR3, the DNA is TGTGCCAGCAGTTACGGTAATGATGAGCAGTTCTTC. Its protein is CASSYGNDEQFF.

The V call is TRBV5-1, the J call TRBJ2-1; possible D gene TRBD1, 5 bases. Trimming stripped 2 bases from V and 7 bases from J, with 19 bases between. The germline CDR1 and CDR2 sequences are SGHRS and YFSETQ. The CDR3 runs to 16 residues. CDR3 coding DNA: TGCGCCAGCAGCTTTGGCGACTGGGGCTTGAGGAATGAGCAGTTCTTC. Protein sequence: CASSFGDWGLRNEQFF.

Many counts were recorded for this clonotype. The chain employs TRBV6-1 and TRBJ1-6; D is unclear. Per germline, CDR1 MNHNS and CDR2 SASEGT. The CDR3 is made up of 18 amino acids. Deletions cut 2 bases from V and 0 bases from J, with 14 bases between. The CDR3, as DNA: TGTGCCAGCAGTGAAAAGAAGGTCGGTAGCTCCTATAATTCACCCCTCCACTTT. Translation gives CASSEKKVGSSYNSPLHF.

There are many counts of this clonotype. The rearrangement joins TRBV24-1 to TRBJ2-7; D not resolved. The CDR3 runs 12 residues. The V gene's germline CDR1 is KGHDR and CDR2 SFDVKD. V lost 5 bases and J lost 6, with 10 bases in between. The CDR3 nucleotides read TGTGCCACCAGTGGAGGCCGCTCCGAGCAGTACTTC. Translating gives CATSGGRSEQYF.

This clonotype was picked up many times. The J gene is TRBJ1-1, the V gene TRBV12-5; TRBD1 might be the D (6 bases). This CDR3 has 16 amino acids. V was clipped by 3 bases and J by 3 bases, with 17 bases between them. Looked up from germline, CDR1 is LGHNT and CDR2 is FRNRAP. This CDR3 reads CASGFPLQGRDTEAFF. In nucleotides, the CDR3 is TGTGCTAGTGGTTTCCCCCTTCAGGGGAGGGACACTGAAGCTTTCTTT.

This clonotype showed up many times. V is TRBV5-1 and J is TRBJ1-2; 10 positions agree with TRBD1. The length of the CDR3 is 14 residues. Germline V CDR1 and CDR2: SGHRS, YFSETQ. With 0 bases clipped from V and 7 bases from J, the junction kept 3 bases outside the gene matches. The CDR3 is CASSLGQGAAGYTF. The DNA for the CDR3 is TGCGCCAGCAGCTTGGGACAGGGGGCGGCTGGCTACACCTTC.